In its sample, the clone carrying this T cell receptor (beta chain) ranks as medium-sized. Its cognate antigen is unknown. These data belong to a study of T-cell reconstitution after alpha-beta-depleted transplantation in children. Whole-study results and caveats: After transplant, high TCRbeta diversity at day 60 in some patients arose from surviving recipient T cells and thymic progenitors.

Germline V gene data show CDR1 as LGHNA and CDR2 as YNFKEQ. The CDR3 has 16 amino acids. V was pared by 0 bases and J by 10 bases, with 16 bases between. Library preparation (for TCRbeta) was performed with unique molecular identifiers. TCRdb passed the PCR reads through MiXCR, listing each CDR3 protein once. The table has about 7,900 distinct CDR3 sequences, around 32% seen once. The sample was peripheral blood, taken 60 days after TCRalphabeta/CD19-depleted stem cell transplant. The receptor was derived from a boy in the first two years of life who had a stem cell transplant for SCID, so the T cells may come from the graft donor. The V call is TRBV4-2, the J call TRBJ1-6; weak D call: TRBD1 (6 bases). CDR3 region: CASSQDQRPGESPLHF. CDR3 nucleotide sequence: TGTGCCAGCAGCCAAGACCAGAGGCCAGGGGAATCACCCCTCCACTTT.